This entry concerns a single T cell receptor beta chain. Its specificity is not known. The CDR3 totals 14 residues. Trimming left V 6 bases short and J 5 bases short, with 11 bases between. Germline-derived CDR1 and CDR2 are SNHLY and FYNNEI. Repertoires were generated with immunoSEQ multiplex PCR, while TCRdb's copy carries only in-frame clones and drops some. The sample has fewer than 800,000 clones, roughly 90% seen once. This sample was taken from a study of Ad26.COV2.S vaccination and SARS-CoV-2 variants. The wider study: Administration of Ad26.COV2.S was intramuscular, either once or twice 56 days apart.

Study-wide results and caveats: People who got the vaccine or the placebo had similar non-spike TCR breadth. Possible underestimation of total T cell responses by the TCR breadth and depth analyses was noted.

As to treatment: about 20 received Ad26.COV2.S at low or high dose, single or two shots; roughly 5 received placebo; per-sample allocation not given. Samples came from day 63 after the first vaccine or placebo injection. Donation came from an adult in Boston who was aged 18-55 years. The sequencing here drew on peripheral blood, taken in a trial of Ad26.COV2.S vaccine versus placebo. This clonotype was obtained from a person aged 18 to 59 who received the Ad26.COV2.S COVID-19 vaccine or a placebo. The chain joins TRBV2 to TRBJ1-6, with D perhaps matching TRBD1 (6 bases). DNA for the CDR3: TGTGCCAGCAGGGGAAGGGGGGATAATTCACCCCTCCACTTT. This translates into CASRGRGDNSPLHF.